Each of the 19 T cell receptor beta chains below was sequenced from the same sample in a study of T-cell memory formation after mild COVID-19. Using its own MiXCR run on the 5' RACE reads, TCRdb lists one record per CDR3 protein. The sample has about 58,000 distinct CDR3 sequences, about a quarter seen once. Input material: PBMCs or a T cell subset sorted from them (not recorded which). The receptors stem from a man in his late teens or twenties who had mild COVID-19 (a few samples of this study predate the infection). Cell type and time point are not known.

The J gene is TRBJ2-1, the V gene TRBV6-5; D is possibly TRBD1 (6 bases). V was trimmed by 6 bases and J by 10 bases, leaving 19 bases between them. Germline CDR1 MNHEY, CDR2 SVGAGI. This CDR3 contains 14 residues. The CDR3 is CASSPPTGRFEQFF. DNA for the CDR3: TGTGCCAGCAGCCCTCCTACAGGGCGCTTCGAGCAGTTCTTC.

This clonotype was counted a few times. The V gene is TRBV7-9, the J gene TRBJ2-3, with a weak D call TRBD2 (6 bases). This CDR3 contains 17 residues. Germline V gene data show CDR1 as SEHNR and CDR2 as FQNEAQ (reference sequence). Trimming shortened V by 5 bases and J by 3 bases, and 21 bases separated the two germline ends. The CDR3 nucleotides read TGTGCCAGCAGCCCCCCGGGCGCGGGATCCGGGACAGATACGCAGTATTTT. It translates to CASSPPGAGSGTDTQYF.

The rearrangement uses TRBV28 and TRBJ2-2, with D uncertain. The CDR3 sequence is 16 residues long. Germline V gene lookup returns CDR1 MDHEN and CDR2 SYDVKM. Trimming took off 6 bases at V and 1 base at J, with 15 bases between the two ends. CDR3 amino acids: CASRIHRGRNTGELFF. CDR3 sequence (DNA): TGTGCCAGCAGGATCCATCGCGGACGGAACACCGGGGAGCTGTTTTTT.

CDR3 in amino acids: CSARLEGAYEQYF. CDR3 in DNA: TGCAGTGCTAGACTAGAGGGGGCCTACGAGCAGTACTTC. This rearrangement joins TRBV20-1 to TRBJ2-7, with D possibly being TRBD1 (6 bases). CDR1 and CDR2 (germline): DFQATT, SNEGSKA (reference sequence). The germline V and J ends were trimmed by 2 bases and 2 bases, with 10 bases remaining between them. The CDR3 sequence is 13 residues long.

The chain joins TRBV5-1 to TRBJ2-1; D is perhaps TRBD1 or TRBD2 (5 bases each). This CDR3 region has 15 residues. V lost 5 bases and J lost 3, with 15 bases in between. Germline assignment: CDR1 SGHRS and CDR2 YFSETQ. The CDR3 is CASSRGRAGYNEQFF. The DNA for the CDR3 is TGCGCCAGCAGTCGGGGACGGGCGGGCTACAATGAGCAGTTCTTC. The variable domain in full, completed from reference TRBV5-1 and TRBJ2-1, reads KAGVTQTPRYLIKTRGQQVTLSCSPISGHRSVSWYQQTPGQGLQFLFEYFSETQRNKGNFPGRFSGRQFSNSRSEMNVSTLELGDSALYLCASSRGRAGYNEQFFGPGTRLTVL.

The chain is built from TRBV29-1 and TRBJ2-3; 8 bases agree with TRBD2. J lost 3 bases, V lost 1 base, and 9 bases had no gene match. CDR3 length: 16 residues. Germline lookup yields CDR1 SQVTM and CDR2 ANQGSEA. The CDR3 loop reads CSVEVDGGAFTDTQYF. In DNA, the CDR3 is TGCAGCGTTGAAGTGGACGGGGGGGCCTTTACAGATACGCAGTATTTT.

This clonotype occurred a few times. The chain employs TRBV7-2 and TRBJ2-1; no clear D gene. There are 12 residues in the CDR3. Trimming removed 2 bases from V and 8 bases from J, with 7 bases in between. CDR1 and CDR2 from the germline V gene are SGHTA and FQGNSA. The CDR3, as DNA: TGTGCCAGCAGCTTAAGCTTGCATGAGCAGTTCTTC. It specifies CASSLSLHEQFF.

Ten or more counts support this clonotype. The chain links TRBV3-1 to TRBJ1-1; D is unclear. There are 16 residues in the CDR3. Germline lookup yields CDR1 LGHDT and CDR2 YNNKEL (reference sequence). V was shortened by 4 bases and J by 1 base, with 16 bases between the two germline ends. The CDR3 loop is CASSRKRDSRNTEAFF. The CDR3 nucleotides read TGTGCCAGCAGCCGAAAAAGGGATTCAAGGAACACTGAAGCTTTCTTT. Variable domain in full (rest from reference TRBV3-1 and TRBJ1-1): DTAVSQTPKYLVTQMGNDKSIKCEQNLGHDTMYWYKQDSKKFLKIMFSYNNKELIINETVPNRFSPKSPDKAHLNLHINSLELGDSAVYFCASSRKRDSRNTEAFFGQGTRLTVV.

This clonotype was seen a few times. The CDR3, as DNA: TGTGCCAGCAGCTTTGAGCCGACAGGGACCGAAGAGACCCAGTACTTC. Protein sequence: CASSFEPTGTEETQYF. This chain connects TRBV7-6 to TRBJ2-5; 7 bases map to TRBD1. CDR3 size: 16 residues. Trimming took 3 bases from V and 3 from J; bases not matched to a gene: 10. Germline V gives CDR1 SGHVS, CDR2 FNYEAQ.

This clonotype came up a few times. V and J are TRBV6-1 and TRBJ1-2; tentatively, D is TRBD1 (5 bases). V was shortened by 2 bases and J by 0 bases, with 13 bases between the two germline ends. CDR1 MNHNS and CDR2 SASEGT come from the germline V gene. There are 16 residues in the CDR3. CDR3 bases: TGTGCCAGCAGTGAATGGAGGGGCATCTCTAACTATGGCTACACCTTC. It is translated as CASSEWRGISNYGYTF.

The CDR3 DNA is TGTGCCACCTCGAAAACAGGGACAGGGCTGGGGAATGAGCAGTTCTTC. Translated: CATSKTGTGLGNEQFF. The chain recombines TRBV24-1 with TRBJ2-1, with 9 positions matching TRBD1. CDR3 length equals 16 residues. With 9 bases clipped from V and 7 bases from J, the junction kept 15 bases outside the gene matches. Looked up from germline, CDR1 is KGHDR and CDR2 is SFDVKD.

V gene TRBV7-9 combines with J gene TRBJ2-7, with D unclear. Trimming cost V 7 bases and J 2 bases, with 9 bases left between them. This CDR3 contains 12 residues. Germline loops: CDR1 SEHNR, CDR2 FQNEAQ (reference sequence). The CDR3 sequence is CASTDLTYEQYF. CDR3 DNA sequence: TGTGCCAGCACGGATCTTACCTACGAGCAGTACTTC.

In its sample, this clonotype was seen a few times. This rearrangement joins TRBV4-2 to TRBJ2-1, with 8 bases that match TRBD2. Germline values: CDR1 LGHNA, CDR2 YNFKEQ. The ends lost 3 bases at V and 1 base at J; junction bases unmatched: 2. The CDR3 spans 15 residues. The CDR3 bases are TGTGCCAGCAGCCATGAGCGGGGGTCCTACAATGAGCAGTTCTTC. The encoded protein is CASSHERGSYNEQFF.

This clonotype was seen ten or more times. The gene calls are TRBV7-9 and TRBJ2-3; D might be TRBD1 (6 bases). The CDR3 has 16 amino acids. The V gene lost 5 bases and the J gene lost 3 bases, with 18 bases spanning the gap. CDR1 is SEHNR, CDR2 FQNEAQ, per germline (reference sequence). CDR3 residues: CASSPYSGHSTDTQYF. The CDR3 nucleotides read TGTGCCAGCAGCCCCTATTCGGGACATTCGACAGATACGCAGTATTTT.

This chain links TRBV6-5 with TRBJ2-3; the match to TRBD2 covers 8 bases. V dropped 0 bases and J dropped 4; count of bases not matched to a gene: 0. The CDR3 is 14 residues long. CDR1 MNHEY and CDR2 SVGAGI come from the germline V gene. The CDR3 DNA sequence: TGTGCCAGCAGTTACTCGCGGGGGGCAGATACGCAGTATTTT. Protein product: CASSYSRGADTQYF.

The rearrangement uses TRBV4-1 and TRBJ2-7; D assignment may be TRBD1 or TRBD2 (5 bases each). The CDR3 is 14 residues long. V was clipped by 4 bases and J by 3 bases, with 13 bases between them. Germline lookup yields CDR1 MGHRA and CDR2 YSYEKL. As DNA, the CDR3 is TGCGCCAGCAGCCCCCCGGGGCCGGTCTACGAGCAGTACTTC. Translation gives CASSPPGPVYEQYF.

This chain joins TRBV11-2 and TRBJ1-4; D not certain. V lost 6 bases to trimming and J lost 5 bases, with 16 bases between them. Germline V lookup: CDR1 SGHAT, CDR2 FQNNGV. The CDR3 is 15 residues long. Here the CDR3 reads CASRPTDSANEKLFF. The CDR3, as DNA: TGTGCCAGCAGACCCACCGACTCGGCGAATGAAAAACTGTTTTTT.

V and J are TRBV5-1 and TRBJ1-1; TRBD1 matches at 11 bases. CDR3 length: 15 residues. V gave up 5 bases and J gave up 7 bases; unmatched junction bases: 10. Germline V gene data show CDR1 as SGHRS and CDR2 as YFSETQ. The CDR3 here is CASRLAGTGGVEAFF. In nucleotides, the CDR3 is TGCGCCAGCAGACTGGCCGGGACAGGGGGAGTTGAAGCTTTCTTT.

DNA of the CDR3: TGTGCCAGCAGCCAAAGGGGGGTCGTAGTGGATACTGAAGCTTTCTTT. This sequence encodes CASSQRGVVVDTEAFF. This chain uses TRBV3-1 with TRBJ1-1, with D perhaps matching TRBD1 (6 bases). Germline CDR1 and CDR2: LGHDT and YNNKEL (reference sequence). Trimming removed 2 bases at V and 5 bases at J, with 18 bases between. This CDR3 spans 16 amino acids.